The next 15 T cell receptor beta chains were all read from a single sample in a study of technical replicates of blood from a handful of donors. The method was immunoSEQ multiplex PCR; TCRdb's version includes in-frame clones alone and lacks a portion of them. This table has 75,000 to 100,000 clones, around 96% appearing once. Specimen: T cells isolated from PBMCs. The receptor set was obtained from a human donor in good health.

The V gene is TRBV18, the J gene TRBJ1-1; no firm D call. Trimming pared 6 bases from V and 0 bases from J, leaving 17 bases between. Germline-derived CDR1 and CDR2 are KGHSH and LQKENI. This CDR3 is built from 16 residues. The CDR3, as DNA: TGTGCCAGCTCGTATACTAAGGGAGATATGAACACTGAAGCTTTCTTT. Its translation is CASSYTKGDMNTEAFF. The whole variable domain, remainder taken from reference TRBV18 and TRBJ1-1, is NAGVMQNPRHLVRRRGQEARLRCSPMKGHSHVYWYRQLPEEGLKFMVYLQKENIIDESGMPKERFSAEFPKEGPSILRIQQVVRGDSAAYFCASSYTKGDMNTEAFFGQGTRLTVV.

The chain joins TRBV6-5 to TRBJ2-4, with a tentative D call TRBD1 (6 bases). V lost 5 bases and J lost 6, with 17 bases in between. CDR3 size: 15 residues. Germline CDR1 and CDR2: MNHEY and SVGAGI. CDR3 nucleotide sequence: TGTGCCAGCAGTCGGGTTTTACAGGGAATAAACATTCAGTACTTC. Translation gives CASSRVLQGINIQYF.

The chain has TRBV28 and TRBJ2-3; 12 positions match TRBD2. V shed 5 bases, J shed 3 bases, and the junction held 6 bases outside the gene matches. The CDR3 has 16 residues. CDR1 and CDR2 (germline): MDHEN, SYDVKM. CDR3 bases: TGTGCCAGCAGTCTGACTAGCGGGAGCGGTACAGATACGCAGTATTTT. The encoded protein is CASSLTSGSGTDTQYF.

Written as DNA, the CDR3 is TGCGCCAGCAGCCAAGTCCTAGCGGGGGTCCCTACGCAGTATTTT. As protein: CASSQVLAGVPTQYF. This chain uses TRBV4-1 with TRBJ2-3; 10 bases line up with TRBD2. V was pared by 1 base and J by 8 bases, with 6 bases of the junction left unmatched. Germline CDR1 reads MGHRA; CDR2 reads YSYEKL. CDR3 length: 15 residues.

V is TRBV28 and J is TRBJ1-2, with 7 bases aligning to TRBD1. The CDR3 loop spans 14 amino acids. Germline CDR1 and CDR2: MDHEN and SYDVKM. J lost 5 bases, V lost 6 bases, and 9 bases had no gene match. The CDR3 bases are TGTGCCAGCAGCGCACGGACAGGTTGGTATGGCTACACCTTC. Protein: CASSARTGWYGYTF.

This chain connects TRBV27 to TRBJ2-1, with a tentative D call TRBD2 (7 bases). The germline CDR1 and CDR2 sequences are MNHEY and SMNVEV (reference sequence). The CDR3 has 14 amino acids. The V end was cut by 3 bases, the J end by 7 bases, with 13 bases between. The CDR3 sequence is CASSFRGAPNEQFF. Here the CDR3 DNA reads TGTGCCAGCAGTTTCCGGGGGGCGCCTAATGAGCAGTTCTTC.

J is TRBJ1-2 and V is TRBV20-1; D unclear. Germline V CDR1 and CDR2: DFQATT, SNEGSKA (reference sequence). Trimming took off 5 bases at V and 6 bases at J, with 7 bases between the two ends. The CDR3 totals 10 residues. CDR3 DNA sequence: TGCAGTGCTTCTTCGGATGGCTACACCTTC. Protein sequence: CSASSDGYTF.

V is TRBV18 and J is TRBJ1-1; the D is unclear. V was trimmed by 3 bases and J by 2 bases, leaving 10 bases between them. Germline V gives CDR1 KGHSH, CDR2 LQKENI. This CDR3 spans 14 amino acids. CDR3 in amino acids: CASSPSVVNTEAFF. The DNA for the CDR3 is TGTGCCAGCTCACCTTCGGTCGTTAACACTGAAGCTTTCTTT.

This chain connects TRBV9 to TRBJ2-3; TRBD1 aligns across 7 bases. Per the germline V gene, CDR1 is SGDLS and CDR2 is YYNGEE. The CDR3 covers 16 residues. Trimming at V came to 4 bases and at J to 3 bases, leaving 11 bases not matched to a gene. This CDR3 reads CASSPPPGGSTDTQYF. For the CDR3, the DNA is TGTGCCAGCAGCCCCCCACCAGGGGGTAGTACAGATACGCAGTATTTT.

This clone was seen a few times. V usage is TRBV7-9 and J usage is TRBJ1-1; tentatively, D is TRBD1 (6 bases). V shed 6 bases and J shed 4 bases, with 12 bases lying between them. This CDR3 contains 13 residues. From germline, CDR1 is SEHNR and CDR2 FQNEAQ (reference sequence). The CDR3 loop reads CASRQGDGTEAFF. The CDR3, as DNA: TGTGCCAGCAGACAGGGTGATGGCACTGAAGCTTTCTTT. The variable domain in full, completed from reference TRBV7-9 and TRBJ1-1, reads DTGVSQNPRHKITKRGQNVTFRCDPISEHNRLYWYRQTLGQGPEFLTYFQNEAQLEKSRLLSDRFSAERPKGSFSTLEIQRTEQGDSAMYLCASRQGDGTEAFFGQGTRLTVV.

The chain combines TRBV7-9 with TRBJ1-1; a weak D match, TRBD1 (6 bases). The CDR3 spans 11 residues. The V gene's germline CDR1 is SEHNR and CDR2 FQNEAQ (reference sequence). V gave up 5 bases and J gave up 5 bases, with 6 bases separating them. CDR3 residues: CASSTGTEAFF. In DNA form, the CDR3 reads TGTGCCAGCAGCACAGGGACTGAAGCTTTCTTT. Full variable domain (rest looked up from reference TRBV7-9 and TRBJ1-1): DTGVSQNPRHKITKRGQNVTFRCDPISEHNRLYWYRQTLGQGPEFLTYFQNEAQLEKSRLLSDRFSAERPKGSFSTLEIQRTEQGDSAMYLCASSTGTEAFFGQGTRLTVV.

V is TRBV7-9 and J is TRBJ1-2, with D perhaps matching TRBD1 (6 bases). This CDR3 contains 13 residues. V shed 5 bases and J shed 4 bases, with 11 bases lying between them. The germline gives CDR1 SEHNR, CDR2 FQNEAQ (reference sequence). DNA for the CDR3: TGTGCCAGCAGCAGCGGGGACACCTATGGCTACACCTTC. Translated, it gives CASSSGDTYGYTF.

The CDR3 sequence: CASSWDSGYTF. Written as DNA, the CDR3 is TGTGCCAGCAGTTGGGACTCGGGCTACACCTTC. The chain carries TRBV25-1 and TRBJ1-2; D might be TRBD1 (5 bases). Trimming removed 5 bases from V and 8 bases from J, with 9 bases in between. The V gene's germline CDR1 is MGHDK and CDR2 SYGVNS. This CDR3 is built from 11 residues.

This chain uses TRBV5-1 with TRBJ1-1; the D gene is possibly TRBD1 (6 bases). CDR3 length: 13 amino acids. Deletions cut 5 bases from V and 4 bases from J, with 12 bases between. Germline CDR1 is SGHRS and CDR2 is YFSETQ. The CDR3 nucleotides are TGCGCCAGCAGAAGACAGGAAGGCACTGAAGCTTTCTTT. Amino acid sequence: CASRRQEGTEAFF. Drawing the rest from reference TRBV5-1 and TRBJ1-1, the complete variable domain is KAGVTQTPRYLIKTRGQQVTLSCSPISGHRSVSWYQQTPGQGLQFLFEYFSETQRNKGNFPGRFSGRQFSNSRSEMNVSTLELGDSALYLCASRRQEGTEAFFGQGTRLTVV.

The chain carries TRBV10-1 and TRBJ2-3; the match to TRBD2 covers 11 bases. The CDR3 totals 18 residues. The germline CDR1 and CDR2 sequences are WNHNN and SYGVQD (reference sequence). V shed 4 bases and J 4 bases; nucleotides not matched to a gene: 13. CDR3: CASSGVSLIAGGSDTQYF. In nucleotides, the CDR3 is TGCGCCAGCAGTGGGGTCTCGTTGATAGCGGGGGGGTCAGATACGCAGTATTTT.